This TCR beta chain was sequenced for a study of CD8+ T cells in alopecia areata. On this clone: Its antigen is as yet unknown.

As the sequencing template, cDNA was produced by extracting RNA and reverse transcribing it. Assay: immunoSEQ multiplex PCR; the TCRdb copy retains only in-frame clones and omits some. The sample records over 150,000 clones, approximately 60% being singletons. As to treatment: oral pan-JAK inhibitor, 5-10 mg twice daily. Study findings and constraints: Scalp samples also contribute reads from the resident alphabeta T cells found in normal skin. Elevated clonality characterized lesional scalp relative to normal scalp, particularly in alopecia totalis/universalis.

The material was CD4+ T cells sorted from blood, obtained at week 4, from a patient treated with tofacitinib. This clonotype originated in a human donor with alopecia areata.

The chain's CDR3 is CASSQRAGFTGELFF. The CDR3 region has the DNA TGCGCCAGCAGCCAGAGAGCGGGGTTCACCGGGGAGCTGTTTTTT. The rearrangement joins TRBV4-1 to TRBJ2-2; 7 bases map to TRBD2. Germline trimming cut 3 bases from V and 4 bases from J; bases unmatched to any gene: 5. This CDR3 is built from 15 residues. Germline CDR1 reads MGHRA; CDR2 reads YSYEKL.